This T cell receptor (beta chain) came from a study of T cell responses to AZD1222 COVID-19 vaccine. Remarks on this clone: The antigen is not known.

Assay used: immunoSEQ multiplex PCR; TCRdb lists only in-frame clones, some missing. The data hold over 85,000 clones, with 70% to 90% observed a single time. Study-wide findings and caveats: None of the repertoires were sampled until the peak T cell response had passed. Spike-specific TCR breadth and depth grew following two AZD1222 doses. As reported, nearly half of all spike-specific TCRs target variant regions that are unmutated. Clonal diversity was possibly underestimated, and white British individuals and females predominated among donors.

Per the germline V gene, CDR1 is SGHNT and CDR2 is YENEEA. This CDR3 has 13 residues. With V trimmed by 1 base and J by 9 bases, 5 bases remained unmatched. This chain uses TRBV11-3 with TRBJ2-5; 7 bases map to TRBD1. The receptor was isolated from an adult who received the AZD1222 COVID-19 vaccine. The sample was peripheral blood, taken 28 days after the second AZD1222 dose. This CDR3 reads CASSLGTGRAQYF. The CDR3 DNA reads TGTGCCAGCAGCTTAGGGACAGGCAGGGCCCAGTACTTC. The complete variable domain, with remaining parts taken from reference TRBV11-3 and TRBJ2-5, reads EAGVVQSPRYKIIEKKQPVAFWCNPISGHNTLYWYLQNLGQGPELLIRYENEEAVDDSQLPKDRFSAERLKGVDSTLKIQPAELGDSAVYLCASSLGTGRAQYFGPGTRLLVL.